One sample yielded the 5 T cell receptor beta chains listed below, sequenced in a study of neoadjuvant anti-PD-1 for oral cavity cancer (dated by TCRdb to the early 2020s). According to the study, the label for this sample's time point signals: after neoadjuvant nivolumab, at surgical resection. Library generation was performed with the immunoSEQ multiplex PCR assay. TCRdb mirrors the immuneACCESS table, restricted to in-frame sequences. Some clones are absent from its copies; in checked studies, under half trace to an unresolved V gene, and the reason for the others is unknown. In all, the sample holds roughly 68,000 clones, and roughly nine tenths of those were seen once. Together, the top ten hold 2.5% to 3% of the sample. Specimen: PBMCs, collected after nivolumab (anti-PD-1) treatment. The receptors were gathered from a person between 35 and 79 years old with oral cavity squamous cell carcinoma.

V usage is TRBV18 and J usage is TRBJ2-7, with D uncertain. The CDR3 is 12 amino acids. Germline V CDR1 and CDR2: KGHSH, LQKENI. V was trimmed by 6 bases and J by 2 bases, leaving 8 bases between them. CDR3 DNA sequence: TGTGCCAGCTCCGAAATGACCTACGAGCAGTACTTC. Residues: CASSEMTYEQYF.

Only a few counts were recorded for this clone. This rearrangement joins TRBV19 to TRBJ2-6; 9 bases map to TRBD1. The CDR3 runs 19 residues. V trimming: 5 bases; J trimming: 0 bases; junction bases outside the gene matches: 11. Germline V gives CDR1 LNHDA, CDR2 SQIVND (reference sequence). Here the CDR3 reads CASSSYRGLKRSGANVLTF. The CDR3 nucleotides are TGTGCCAGTAGTTCCTACAGGGGGCTGAAACGCTCTGGGGCCAACGTCCTGACTTTC.

V is TRBV29-1 and J is TRBJ2-1; D remains ambiguous. The germline CDR1 and CDR2 sequences are SQVTM and ANQGSEA. The CDR3 is made up of 15 amino acids. V lost 4 bases and J 4 bases, leaving 17 bases between the germline ends. DNA of the CDR3: TGCAGCGTTGGGTCCAGGACGTATGAATACAATGAGCAGTTCTTC. Protein: CSVGSRTYEYNEQFF.

The chain couples TRBV30 to TRBJ2-7; unclear D gene. Germline V gene lookup returns CDR1 GTSNPN and CDR2 SVGIG (reference sequence). The CDR3 runs to 19 residues. Between the trimmed V and J ends, which lost 0 bases and 3 bases, there was a span of 27 bases. The CDR3 bases are TGTGCCTGGAGTGTAATTCTATATACGGGCAGTCCCTTCAGCTACGAGCAGTACTTC. As protein: CAWSVILYTGSPFSYEQYF.

This clone was observed once. The chain employs TRBV7-9 and TRBJ1-6; possible D gene TRBD1, 6 bases. Germline V gene lookup returns CDR1 SEHNR and CDR2 FQNEAQ (reference sequence). The length of the CDR3 is 17 residues. Deletions cut 4 bases from V and 10 bases from J, with 23 bases between. CDR3 nucleotides: TGTGCCAGCAGCTCCTCGCCCCTTGGGGGGCCTGGCTCACCCCTCCACTTT. Amino acids: CASSSSPLGGPGSPLHF.